The present T cell receptor beta chain was sequenced within a study of T cell responses to AZD1222 COVID-19 vaccine. Some clones are missing from TCRdb's copy, which holds only in-frame ones; the method was immunoSEQ multiplex PCR. The sample holds 200,000 or so clones, roughly 92% seen once. Germline-derived CDR1 and CDR2 are DFQATT and SNEGSKA (reference sequence). The CDR3 spans 13 residues. V was cut by 3 bases and J by 0 bases, with 8 bases left in between. The source material was peripheral blood, sampled 28 days after the second AZD1222 dose. The receptor comes from an adult who received the AZD1222 COVID-19 vaccine. The V gene is TRBV20-1, the J gene TRBJ1-1, with unresolved D. The CDR3 DNA sequence: TGCAGTGCTAGTCGTCTGTTGAACACTGAAGCTTTCTTT. It translates to CSASRLLNTEAFF.